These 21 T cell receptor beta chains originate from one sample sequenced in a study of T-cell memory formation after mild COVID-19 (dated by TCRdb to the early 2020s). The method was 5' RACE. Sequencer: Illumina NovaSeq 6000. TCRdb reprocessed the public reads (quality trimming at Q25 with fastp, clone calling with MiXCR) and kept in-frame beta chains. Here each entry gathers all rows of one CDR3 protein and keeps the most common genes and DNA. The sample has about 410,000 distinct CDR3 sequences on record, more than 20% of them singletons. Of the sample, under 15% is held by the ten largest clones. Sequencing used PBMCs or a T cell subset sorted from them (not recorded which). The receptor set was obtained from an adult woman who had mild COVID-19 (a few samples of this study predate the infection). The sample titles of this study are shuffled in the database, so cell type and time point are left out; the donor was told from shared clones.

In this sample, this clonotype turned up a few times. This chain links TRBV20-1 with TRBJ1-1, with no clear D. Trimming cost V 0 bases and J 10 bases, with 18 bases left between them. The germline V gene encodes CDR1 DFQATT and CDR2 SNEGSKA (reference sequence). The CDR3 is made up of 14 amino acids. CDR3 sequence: CSARDLDGPPVAFF. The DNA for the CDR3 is TGCAGTGCTAGAGATCTGGACGGACCCCCGGTAGCTTTCTTT.

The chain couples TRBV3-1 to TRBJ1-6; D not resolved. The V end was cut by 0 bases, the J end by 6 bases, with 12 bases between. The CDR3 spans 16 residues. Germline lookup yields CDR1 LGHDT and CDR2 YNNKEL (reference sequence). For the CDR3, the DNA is TGTGCCAGCAGCCAAGATGCTCGAGGACTTAATTCACCCCTCCACTTT. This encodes CASSQDARGLNSPLHF. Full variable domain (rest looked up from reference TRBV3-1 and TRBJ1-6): DTAVSQTPKYLVTQMGNDKSIKCEQNLGHDTMYWYKQDSKKFLKIMFSYNNKELIINETVPNRFSPKSPDKAHLNLHINSLELGDSAVYFCASSQDARGLNSPLHFGNGTRLTVT.

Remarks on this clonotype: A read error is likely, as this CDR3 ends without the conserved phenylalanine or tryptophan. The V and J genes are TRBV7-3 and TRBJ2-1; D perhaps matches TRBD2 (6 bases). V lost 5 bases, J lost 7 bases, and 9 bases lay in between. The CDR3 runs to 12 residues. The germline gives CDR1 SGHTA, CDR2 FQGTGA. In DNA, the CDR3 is TGTGCCAGCAGCCCAGGAGGGAATGAGCAGTTCTTA. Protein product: CASSPGGNEQFL.

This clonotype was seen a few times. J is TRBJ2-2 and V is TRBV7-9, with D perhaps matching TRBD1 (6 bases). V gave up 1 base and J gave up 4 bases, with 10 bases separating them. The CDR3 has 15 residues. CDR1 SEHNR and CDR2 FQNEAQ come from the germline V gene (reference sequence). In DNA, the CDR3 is TGTGCCAGCAGCTTAGTGGGGGCCGGCACCGGGGAGCTGTTTTTT. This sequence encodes CASSLVGAGTGELFF.

CDR3 amino acids: CSATLTGSPEQYF. CDR3 DNA: TGCAGTGCTACCTTGACAGGGTCCCCGGAGCAGTACTTC. The chain is built from TRBV20-1 and TRBJ2-7; 7 nucleotides line up with TRBD1. V gave up 4 bases and J gave up 7 bases; unmatched junction bases: 10. The CDR3 consists of 13 residues. CDR1 and CDR2 from the germline V gene are DFQATT and SNEGSKA (reference sequence).

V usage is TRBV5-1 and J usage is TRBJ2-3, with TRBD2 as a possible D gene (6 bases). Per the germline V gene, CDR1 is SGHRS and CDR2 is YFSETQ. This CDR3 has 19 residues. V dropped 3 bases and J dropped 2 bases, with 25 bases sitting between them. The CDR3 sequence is CASSSDYLRPLTSTDTQYF. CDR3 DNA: TGCGCCAGCAGCTCGGACTACTTACGACCACTTACATCCACAGATACGCAGTATTTT.

The CDR3 nucleotides are TGCAGTGCCCCGCCTCATACAGGGAAGGATGAAAAACTGTTTTTT. Protein: CSAPPHTGKDEKLFF. V usage is TRBV20-1 and J usage is TRBJ1-4; D is perhaps TRBD1 (6 bases). V dropped 6 bases and J dropped 6 bases, with 20 bases sitting between them. The length of the CDR3 is 15 residues. Germline CDR1 and CDR2: DFQATT and SNEGSKA (reference sequence).

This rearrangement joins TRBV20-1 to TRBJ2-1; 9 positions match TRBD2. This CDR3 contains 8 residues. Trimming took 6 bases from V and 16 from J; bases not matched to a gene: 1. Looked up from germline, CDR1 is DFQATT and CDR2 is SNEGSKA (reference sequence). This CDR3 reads CSATSGFF. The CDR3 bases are TGCAGTGCGACTAGCGGTTTCTTC.

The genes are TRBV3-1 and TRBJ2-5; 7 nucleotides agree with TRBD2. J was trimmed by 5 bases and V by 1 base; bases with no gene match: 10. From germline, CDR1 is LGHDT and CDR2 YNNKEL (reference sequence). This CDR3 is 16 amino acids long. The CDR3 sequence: CASSQVVPKAGETQYF. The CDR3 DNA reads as TGTGCCAGCAGCCAAGTTGTGCCCAAAGCGGGGGAGACCCAGTACTTC.

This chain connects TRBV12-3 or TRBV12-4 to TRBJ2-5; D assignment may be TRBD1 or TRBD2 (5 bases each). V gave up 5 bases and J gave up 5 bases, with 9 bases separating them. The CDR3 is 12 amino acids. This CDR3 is CASSPWGETQYF. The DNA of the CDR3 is TGTGCCAGCAGTCCCTGGGGGGAGACCCAGTACTTC.

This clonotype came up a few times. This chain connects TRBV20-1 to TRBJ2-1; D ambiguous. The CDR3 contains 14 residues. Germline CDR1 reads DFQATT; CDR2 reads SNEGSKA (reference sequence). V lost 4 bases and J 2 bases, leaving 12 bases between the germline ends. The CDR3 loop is CSAKGLWAYNEQFF. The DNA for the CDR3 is TGCAGTGCTAAGGGCCTCTGGGCCTACAATGAGCAGTTCTTC.

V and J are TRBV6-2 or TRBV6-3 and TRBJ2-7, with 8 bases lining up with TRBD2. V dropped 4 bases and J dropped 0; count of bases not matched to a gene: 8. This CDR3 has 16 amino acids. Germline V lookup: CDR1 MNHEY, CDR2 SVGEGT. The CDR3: CASSFPTSGLSYEQYF. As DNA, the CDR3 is TGTGCCAGCAGTTTCCCAACTAGCGGACTCTCCTACGAGCAGTACTTC.

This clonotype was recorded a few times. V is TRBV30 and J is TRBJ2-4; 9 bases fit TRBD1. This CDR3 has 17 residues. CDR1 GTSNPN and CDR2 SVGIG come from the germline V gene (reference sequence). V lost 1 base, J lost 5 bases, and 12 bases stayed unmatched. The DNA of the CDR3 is TGTGCCTGGAGTGGCTTCGGGGACAGGGTTTGGCAAAACATTCAGTACTTC. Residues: CAWSGFGDRVWQNIQYF.

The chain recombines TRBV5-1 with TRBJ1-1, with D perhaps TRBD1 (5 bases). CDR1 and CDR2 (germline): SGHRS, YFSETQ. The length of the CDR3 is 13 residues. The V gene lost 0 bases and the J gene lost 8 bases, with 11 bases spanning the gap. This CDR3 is CASSLAAGLEAFF. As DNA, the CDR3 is TGCGCCAGCAGCTTGGCCGCGGGGCTAGAAGCTTTCTTT.

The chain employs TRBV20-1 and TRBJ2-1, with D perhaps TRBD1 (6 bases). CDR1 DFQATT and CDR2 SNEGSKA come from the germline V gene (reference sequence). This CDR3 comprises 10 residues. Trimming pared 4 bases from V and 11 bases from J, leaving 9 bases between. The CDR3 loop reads CSATQGKQFF. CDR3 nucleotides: TGCAGTGCTACTCAGGGGAAGCAGTTCTTC.

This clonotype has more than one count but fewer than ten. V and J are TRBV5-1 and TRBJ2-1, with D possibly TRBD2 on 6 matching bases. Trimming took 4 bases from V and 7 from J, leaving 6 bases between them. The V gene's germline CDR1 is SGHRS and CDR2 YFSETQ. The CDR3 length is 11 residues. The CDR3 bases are TGCGCCAGCAGCGGGACTAATGAGCAGTTCTTC. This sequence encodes CASSGTNEQFF.

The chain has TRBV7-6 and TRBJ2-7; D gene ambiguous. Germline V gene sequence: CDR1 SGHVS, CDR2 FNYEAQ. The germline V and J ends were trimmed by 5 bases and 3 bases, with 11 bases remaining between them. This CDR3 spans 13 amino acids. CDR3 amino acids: CASSRGRLYEQYF. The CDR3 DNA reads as TGTGCCAGCAGCCGTGGAAGGCTCTACGAGCAGTACTTC.

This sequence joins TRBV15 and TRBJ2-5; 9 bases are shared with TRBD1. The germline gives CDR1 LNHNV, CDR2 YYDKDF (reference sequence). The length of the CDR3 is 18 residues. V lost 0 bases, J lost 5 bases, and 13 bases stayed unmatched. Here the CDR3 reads CATSRDRWGTGGMETQYF. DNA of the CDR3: TGTGCCACCAGCAGAGATCGGTGGGGAACAGGGGGCATGGAGACCCAGTACTTC.

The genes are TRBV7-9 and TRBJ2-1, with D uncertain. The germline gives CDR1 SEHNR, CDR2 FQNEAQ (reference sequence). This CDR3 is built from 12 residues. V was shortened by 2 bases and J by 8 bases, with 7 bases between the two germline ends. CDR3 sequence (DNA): TGTGCCAGCAGCTTATACCCGGATGAGCAGTTCTTC. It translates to CASSLYPDEQFF.

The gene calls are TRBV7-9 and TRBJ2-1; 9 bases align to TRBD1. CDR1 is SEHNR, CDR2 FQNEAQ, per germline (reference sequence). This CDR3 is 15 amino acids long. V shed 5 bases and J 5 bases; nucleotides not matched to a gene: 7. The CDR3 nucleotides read TGTGCCAGCAGCATGGACAGGGGTTGGAACAATGAGCAGTTCTTC. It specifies CASSMDRGWNNEQFF.

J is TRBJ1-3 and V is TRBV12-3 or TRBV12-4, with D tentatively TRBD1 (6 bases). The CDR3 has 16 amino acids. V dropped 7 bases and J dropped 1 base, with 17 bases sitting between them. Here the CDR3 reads CASKLGAGQSGNTIYF. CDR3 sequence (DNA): TGTGCCAGCAAACTGGGGGCCGGACAGTCTGGAAACACCATATATTTT.